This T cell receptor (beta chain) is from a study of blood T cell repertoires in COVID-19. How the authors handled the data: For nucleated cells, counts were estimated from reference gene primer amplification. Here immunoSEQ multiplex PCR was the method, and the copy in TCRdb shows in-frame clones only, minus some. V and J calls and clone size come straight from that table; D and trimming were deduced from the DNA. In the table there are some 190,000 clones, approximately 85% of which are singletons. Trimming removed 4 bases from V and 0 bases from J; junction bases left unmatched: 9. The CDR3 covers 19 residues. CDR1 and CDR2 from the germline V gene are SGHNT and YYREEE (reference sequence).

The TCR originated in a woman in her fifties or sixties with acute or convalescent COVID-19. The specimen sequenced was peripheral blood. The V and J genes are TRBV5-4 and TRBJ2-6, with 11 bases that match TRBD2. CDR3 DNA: TGTGCCAGCAGCGGACCGACTAGCGGGACTACCTCTGGGGCCAACGTCCTGACTTTC. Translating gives CASSGPTSGTTSGANVLTF.